This TCR beta chain was sequenced during a study of blood T cell repertoires in COVID-19. Turning to the study itself: Donors in the United States, Italy and Spain gave samples during acute or convalescent COVID-19. Sample material is recorded as cDNA or gDNA derived from T cells, B-cell-depleted T cells, or PBMCs.

Trimming shortened V by 4 bases and J by 0 bases, and 13 bases separated the two germline ends. CDR1 and CDR2 from the germline V gene are SGHNT and YENEEA. The CDR3 extends over 16 amino acids. In the study's own analysis: For nucleated cells, counts were estimated from reference gene primer amplification. Some clones are missing from TCRdb's copy, which holds only in-frame ones; the method was immunoSEQ multiplex PCR. That table gives V, J and clone size, and the DNA gave D and trimming. Here the sample spans about 440,000 clones, more than 85% being singletons. The chain employs TRBV11-3 and TRBJ2-1; D is unclear. The sequenced sample was peripheral blood. The TCR was taken from a woman in her 30s with acute or convalescent COVID-19. CDR3 region: CASSSKRVSSYNEQFF. As DNA, the CDR3 is TGTGCCAGCAGCTCCAAGCGCGTTAGCTCCTACAATGAGCAGTTCTTC.